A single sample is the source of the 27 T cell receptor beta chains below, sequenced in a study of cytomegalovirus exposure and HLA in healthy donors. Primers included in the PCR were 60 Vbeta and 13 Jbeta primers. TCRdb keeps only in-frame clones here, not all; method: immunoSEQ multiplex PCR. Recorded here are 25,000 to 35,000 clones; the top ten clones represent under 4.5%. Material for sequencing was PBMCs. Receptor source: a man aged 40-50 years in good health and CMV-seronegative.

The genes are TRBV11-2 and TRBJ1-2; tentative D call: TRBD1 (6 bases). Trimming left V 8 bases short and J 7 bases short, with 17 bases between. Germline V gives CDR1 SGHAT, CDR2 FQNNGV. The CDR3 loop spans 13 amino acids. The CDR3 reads CASRNLGGGGYTF. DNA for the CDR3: TGTGCCAGCCGGAATCTAGGGGGGGGTGGCTACACCTTC.

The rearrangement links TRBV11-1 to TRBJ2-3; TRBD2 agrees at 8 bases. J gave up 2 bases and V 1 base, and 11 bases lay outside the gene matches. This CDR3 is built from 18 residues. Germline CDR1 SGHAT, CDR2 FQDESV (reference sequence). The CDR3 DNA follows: TGTGCCAGCAGCTTAGAACTAGCGGCCTCCTTACTCACAGATACGCAGTATTTT. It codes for CASSLELAASLLTDTQYF.

Here the CDR3 reads CASSNPSYEQYF. In DNA, the CDR3 is TGTGCCAGCAGCAATCCATCCTACGAGCAGTACTTC. The chain uses TRBV7-2 and TRBJ2-7; no firm D call. There are 12 residues in the CDR3. Looked up from germline, CDR1 is SGHTA and CDR2 is FQGNSA. V was pared by 5 bases and J by 1 base, with 6 bases between.

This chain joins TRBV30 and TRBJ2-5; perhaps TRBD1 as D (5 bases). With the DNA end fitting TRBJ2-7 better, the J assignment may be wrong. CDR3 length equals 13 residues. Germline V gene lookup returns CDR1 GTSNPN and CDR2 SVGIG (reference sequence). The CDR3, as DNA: TGTGCCTGGAACAGGCGAATCTCCTACGAGCAGTACTTC. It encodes CAWNRRISYEQYF.

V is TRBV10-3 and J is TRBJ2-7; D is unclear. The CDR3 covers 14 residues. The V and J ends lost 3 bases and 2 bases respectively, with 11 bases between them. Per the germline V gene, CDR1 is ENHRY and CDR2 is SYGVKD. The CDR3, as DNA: TGTGCCATCAGTGATGGCGTGAGCGCCTACGAGCAGTACTTC. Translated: CAISDGVSAYEQYF.

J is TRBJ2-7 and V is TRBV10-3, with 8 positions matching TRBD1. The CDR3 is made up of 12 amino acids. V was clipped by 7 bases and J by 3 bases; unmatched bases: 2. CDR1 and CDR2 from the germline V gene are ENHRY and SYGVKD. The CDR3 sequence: CAIMTGDYEQYF. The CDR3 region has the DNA TGTGCCATCATGACAGGGGACTACGAGCAGTACTTC.

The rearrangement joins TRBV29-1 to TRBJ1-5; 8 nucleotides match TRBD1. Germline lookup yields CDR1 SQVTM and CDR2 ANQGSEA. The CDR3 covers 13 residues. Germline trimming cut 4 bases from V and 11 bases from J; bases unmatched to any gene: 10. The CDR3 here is CSVVGQAEESQHF. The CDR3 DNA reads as TGCAGCGTTGTGGGACAGGCTGAGGAGTCCCAGCATTTT.

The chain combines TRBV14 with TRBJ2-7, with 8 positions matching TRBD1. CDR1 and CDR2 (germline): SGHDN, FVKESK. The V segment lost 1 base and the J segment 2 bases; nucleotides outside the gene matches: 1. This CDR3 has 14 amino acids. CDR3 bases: TGTGCCAGCAGCCAAGCAGGGGGCGCCTACGAGCAGTACTTC. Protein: CASSQAGGAYEQYF.

In DNA, the CDR3 is TGTGCCAGCAGCTCCTTGAGCGAGGTAGCCTACAATGAGCAGTTCTTC. Its protein product is CASSSLSEVAYNEQFF. The chain links TRBV9 to TRBJ2-1; D is unresolved. CDR3 length: 16 residues. Germline V lookup: CDR1 SGDLS, CDR2 YYNGEE. The V gene lost 4 bases and the J gene lost 2 bases, with 16 bases spanning the gap.

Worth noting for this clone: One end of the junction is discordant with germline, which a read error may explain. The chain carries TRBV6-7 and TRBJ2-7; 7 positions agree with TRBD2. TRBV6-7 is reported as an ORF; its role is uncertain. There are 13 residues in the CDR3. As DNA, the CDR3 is TGTGCCAGCAGTTACTCCCCCGGCGAGCGGGAACACTTC. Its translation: CASSYSPGEREHF.

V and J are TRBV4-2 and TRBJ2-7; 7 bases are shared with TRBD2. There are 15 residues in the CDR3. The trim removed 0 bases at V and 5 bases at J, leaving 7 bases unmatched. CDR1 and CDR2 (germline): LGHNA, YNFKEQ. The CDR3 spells CASSQDLGGINEQYF. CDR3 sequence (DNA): TGTGCCAGCAGCCAAGATTTGGGGGGGATCAACGAGCAGTACTTC.

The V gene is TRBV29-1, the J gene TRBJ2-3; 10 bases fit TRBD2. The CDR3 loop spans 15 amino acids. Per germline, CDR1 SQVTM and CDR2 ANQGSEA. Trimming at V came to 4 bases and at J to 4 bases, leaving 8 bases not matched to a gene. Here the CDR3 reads CSVGGSGREADTQYF. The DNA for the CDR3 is TGCAGCGTTGGGGGGAGCGGGAGGGAGGCAGATACGCAGTATTTT.

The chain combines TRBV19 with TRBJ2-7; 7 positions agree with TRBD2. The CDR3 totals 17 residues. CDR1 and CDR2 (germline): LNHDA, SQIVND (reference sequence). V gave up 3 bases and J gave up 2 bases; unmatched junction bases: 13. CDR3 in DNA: TGTGCCAGTAGTATCCCTGTGAATGCGGGAGAAGCCTACGAGCAGTACTTC. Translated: CASSIPVNAGEAYEQYF.

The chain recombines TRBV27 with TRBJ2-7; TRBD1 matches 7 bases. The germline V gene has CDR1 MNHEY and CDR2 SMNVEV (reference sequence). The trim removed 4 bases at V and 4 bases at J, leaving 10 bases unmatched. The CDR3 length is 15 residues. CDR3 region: CASSSRQGPAYEQYF. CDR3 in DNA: TGTGCCAGCAGTTCCCGACAGGGCCCTGCATACGAGCAGTACTTC.

The CDR3 here is CASLGTYTEAFF. The CDR3 bases are TGTGCCAGCCTAGGGACTTACACTGAAGCTTTCTTT. The chain carries TRBV28 and TRBJ1-1, with a possible D match to TRBD1 (5 bases). The CDR3 covers 12 residues. The V gene lost 8 bases and the J gene lost 3 bases, with 10 bases spanning the gap. The germline V gene has CDR1 MDHEN and CDR2 SYDVKM.

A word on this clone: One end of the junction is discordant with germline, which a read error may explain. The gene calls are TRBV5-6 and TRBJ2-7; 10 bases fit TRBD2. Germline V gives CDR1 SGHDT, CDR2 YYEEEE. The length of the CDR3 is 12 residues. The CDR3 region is CASSFGLAEGLF. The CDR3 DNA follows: TGTGCCAGCAGCTTCGGACTAGCGGAAGGACTTTTC.

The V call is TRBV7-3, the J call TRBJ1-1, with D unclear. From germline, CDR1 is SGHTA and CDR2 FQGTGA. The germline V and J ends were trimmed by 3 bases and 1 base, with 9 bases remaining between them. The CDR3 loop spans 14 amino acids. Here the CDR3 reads CASSFLDENTEAFF. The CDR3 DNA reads TGTGCCAGCAGCTTTCTAGACGAGAACACTGAAGCTTTCTTT.

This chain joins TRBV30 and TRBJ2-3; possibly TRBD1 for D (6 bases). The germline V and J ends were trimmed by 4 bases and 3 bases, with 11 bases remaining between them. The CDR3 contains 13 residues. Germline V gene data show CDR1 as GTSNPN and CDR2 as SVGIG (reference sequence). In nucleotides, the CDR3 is TGTGCCTGGACAGCCCAGGGGACAGATACGCAGTATTTT. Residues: CAWTAQGTDTQYF.

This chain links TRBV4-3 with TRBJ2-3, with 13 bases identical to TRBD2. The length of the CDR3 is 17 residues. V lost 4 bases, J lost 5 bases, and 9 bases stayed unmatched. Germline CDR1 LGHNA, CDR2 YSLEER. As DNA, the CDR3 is TGCGCCAGCAGCCTAATGGGACTAGCGGGATGGGGAGATACGCAGTATTTT. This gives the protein CASSLMGLAGWGDTQYF.

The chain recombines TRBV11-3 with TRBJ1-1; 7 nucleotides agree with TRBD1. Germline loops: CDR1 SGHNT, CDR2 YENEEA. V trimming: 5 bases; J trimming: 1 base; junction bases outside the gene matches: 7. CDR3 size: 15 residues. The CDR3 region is CASSVGGRQNTEAFF. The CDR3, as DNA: TGTGCCAGCAGCGTAGGGGGCCGGCAGAACACTGAAGCTTTCTTT.

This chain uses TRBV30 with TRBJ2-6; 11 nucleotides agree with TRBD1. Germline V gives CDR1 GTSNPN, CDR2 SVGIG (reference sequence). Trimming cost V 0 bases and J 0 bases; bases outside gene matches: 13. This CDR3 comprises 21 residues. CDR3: CAWSVIEKRTGGISGANVLTF. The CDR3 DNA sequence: TGTGCCTGGAGTGTAATTGAAAAGAGGACAGGGGGCATCTCTGGGGCCAACGTCCTGACTTTC.

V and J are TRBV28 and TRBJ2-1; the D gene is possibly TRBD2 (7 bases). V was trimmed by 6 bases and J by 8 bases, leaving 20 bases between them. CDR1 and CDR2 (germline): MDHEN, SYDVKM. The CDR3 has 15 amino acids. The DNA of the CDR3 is TGTGCCAGCAGGGGGGCCGGGACTACCTCCGATGAGCAGTTCTTC. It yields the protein CASRGAGTTSDEQFF. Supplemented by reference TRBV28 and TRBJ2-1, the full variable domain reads DVKVTQSSRYLVKRTGEKVFLECVQDMDHENMFWYRQDPGLGLRLIYFSYDVKMKEKGDIPEGYSVSREKKERFSLILESASTNQTSMYLCASRGAGTTSDEQFFGPGTRLTVL.

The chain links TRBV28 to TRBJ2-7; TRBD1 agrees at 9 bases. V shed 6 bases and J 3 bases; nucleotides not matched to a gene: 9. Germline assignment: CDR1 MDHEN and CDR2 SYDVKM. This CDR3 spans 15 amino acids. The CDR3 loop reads CASREPKGQGYEQYF. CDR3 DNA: TGTGCCAGCAGAGAGCCAAAGGGACAGGGCTACGAGCAGTACTTC.

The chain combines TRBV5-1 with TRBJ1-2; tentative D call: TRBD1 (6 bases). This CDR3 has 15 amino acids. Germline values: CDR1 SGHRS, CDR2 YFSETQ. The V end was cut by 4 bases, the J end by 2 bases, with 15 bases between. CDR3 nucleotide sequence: TGCGCCAGCAGCCTAGGACAGATTGGGAACTATGGCTACACCTTC. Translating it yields CASSLGQIGNYGYTF.

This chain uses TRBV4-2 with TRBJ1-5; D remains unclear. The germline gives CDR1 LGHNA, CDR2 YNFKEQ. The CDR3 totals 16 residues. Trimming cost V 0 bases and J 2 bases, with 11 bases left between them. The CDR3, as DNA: TGTGCCAGCAGCCAAGAAGTAAGGCAGGGCAATCAGCCCCAGCATTTT. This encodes CASSQEVRQGNQPQHF.

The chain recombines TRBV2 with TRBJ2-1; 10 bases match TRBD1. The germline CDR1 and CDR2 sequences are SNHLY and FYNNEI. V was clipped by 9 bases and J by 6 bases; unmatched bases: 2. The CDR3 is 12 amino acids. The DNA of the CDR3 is TGTGCCAGAAGGACAGGGGGCAATGAGCAGTTCTTC. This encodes CARRTGGNEQFF.

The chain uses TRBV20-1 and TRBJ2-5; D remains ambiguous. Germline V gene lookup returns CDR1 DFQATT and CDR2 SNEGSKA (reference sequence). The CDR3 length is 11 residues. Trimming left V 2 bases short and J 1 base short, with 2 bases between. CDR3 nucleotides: TGCAGTGCTAGACTCCAAGAGACCCAGTACTTC. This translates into CSARLQETQYF.